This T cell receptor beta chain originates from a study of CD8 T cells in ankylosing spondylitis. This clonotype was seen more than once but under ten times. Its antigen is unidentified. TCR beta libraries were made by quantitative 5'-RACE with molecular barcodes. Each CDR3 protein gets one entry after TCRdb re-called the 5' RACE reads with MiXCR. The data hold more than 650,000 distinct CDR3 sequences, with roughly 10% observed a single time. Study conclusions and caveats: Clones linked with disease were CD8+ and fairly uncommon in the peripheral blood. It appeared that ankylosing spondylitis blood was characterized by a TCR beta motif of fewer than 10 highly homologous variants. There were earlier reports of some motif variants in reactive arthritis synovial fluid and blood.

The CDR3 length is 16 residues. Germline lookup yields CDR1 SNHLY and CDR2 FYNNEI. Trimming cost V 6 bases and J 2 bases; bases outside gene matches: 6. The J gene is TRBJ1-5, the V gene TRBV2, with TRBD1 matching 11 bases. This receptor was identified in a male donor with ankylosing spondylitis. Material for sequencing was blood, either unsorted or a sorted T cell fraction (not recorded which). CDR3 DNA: TGTGCCAGCAGCGGGACAGGGGGAATCGGCAATCAGCCCCAGCATTTT. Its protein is CASSGTGGIGNQPQHF. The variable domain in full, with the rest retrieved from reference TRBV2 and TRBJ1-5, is EPEVTQTPSHQVTQMGQEVILRCVPISNHLYFYWYRQILGQKVEFLVSFYNNEISEKSEIFDDQFSVERPDGSNFTLKIRSTKLEDSAMYFCASSGTGGIGNQPQHFGDGTRLSIL.